The 28 T cell receptor beta chains below come from one sample, sequenced in a study of neoadjuvant anti-PD-1 for oral cavity cancer. Sequencing used immunoSEQ multiplex PCR; TCRdb keeps in-frame clones, though not all of them. The sample shows about 16,000 clones, about three quarters of them seen only once. The sequenced sample was PBMCs, obtained before nivolumab (anti-PD-1) treatment. These receptor sequences come from a person aged 35-79 years with oral cavity squamous cell carcinoma.

The genes are TRBV6-1 and TRBJ2-7; D gene uncertain. The CDR3 consists of 11 residues. V lost 1 base and J 4 bases, leaving 2 bases between the germline ends. The germline CDR1 and CDR2 sequences are MNHNS and SASEGT. The CDR3 DNA is TGTGCCAGCAGTGAAGGTTACGAGCAGTACTTC. Encoded protein: CASSEGYEQYF.

Written as DNA, the CDR3 is TGTGCCAGCAGCTTCGGACTGCGGGGTGGCTACACCTTC. Translated: CASSFGLRGGYTF. The chain carries TRBV5-8 and TRBJ1-2; D is ambiguous. CDR3 size: 13 residues. Germline V gene data show CDR1 as SGHTS and CDR2 as YDEGEE. V was trimmed by 2 bases and J by 7 bases, leaving 12 bases between them.

The chain carries TRBV30 and TRBJ2-2, with unresolved D. Germline CDR1 GTSNPN, CDR2 SVGIG (reference sequence). V shed 0 bases and J shed 4 bases, with 12 bases lying between them. The CDR3 is 15 residues long. This CDR3 reads CAWSVGGWVTGELFF. The CDR3 bases are TGTGCCTGGAGTGTAGGCGGTTGGGTCACCGGGGAGCTGTTTTTT.

A few counts support this clone. The chain couples TRBV5-8 to TRBJ1-5; D possibly corresponds to TRBD1 (6 bases). This CDR3 has 15 amino acids. Deletions cut 2 bases from V and 1 base from J, with 10 bases between. Germline lookup yields CDR1 SGHTS and CDR2 YDEGEE. The CDR3 DNA reads as TGTGCCAGCAGCTTCGGGCAGGGGAGCAATCAGCCCCAGCATTTT. It translates to CASSFGQGSNQPQHF.

The rearrangement joins TRBV28 to TRBJ1-1; TRBD1 aligns across 7 bases. This CDR3 is 15 amino acids long. The germline V gene encodes CDR1 MDHEN and CDR2 SYDVKM. Germline trimming cut 5 bases from V and 4 bases from J; bases unmatched to any gene: 10. CDR3 nucleotides: TGTGCCAGCAGTCAACCGACAGGGTGGGCCACTGAAGCTTTCTTT. Amino acids: CASSQPTGWATEAFF.

CDR3 DNA sequence: TGTGCCAGTGGGTGGGACGGGCCGTACAATGAGCAGTTCTTC. It encodes CASGWDGPYNEQFF. V gene TRBV19 combines with J gene TRBJ2-1; D is tentatively TRBD1 or TRBD2 (5 bases each). V was clipped by 8 bases and J by 4 bases, with 15 bases between them. Germline-derived CDR1 and CDR2 are LNHDA and SQIVND (reference sequence). The CDR3 loop spans 14 amino acids.

J is TRBJ2-1 and V is TRBV7-3, with 9 bases matching TRBD2. V shed 3 bases, J shed 3 bases, and the junction held 3 bases outside the gene matches. Germline lookup yields CDR1 SGHTA and CDR2 FQGTGA. The CDR3 extends over 15 amino acids. The CDR3 DNA sequence: TGTGCCAGCAGCTTGGGAGCGGGGGGCTACAATGAGCAGTTCTTC. The encoded protein is CASSLGAGGYNEQFF.

V usage is TRBV5-1 and J usage is TRBJ2-3; TRBD1 matches 7 bases. This CDR3 spans 16 amino acids. Germline CDR1 reads SGHRS; CDR2 reads YFSETQ. Germline trimming cut 0 bases from V and 2 bases from J; bases unmatched to any gene: 6. The CDR3 is CASSLVRDSYTDTQYF. The CDR3 region has the DNA TGCGCCAGCAGCTTGGTCCGGGACAGTTACACAGATACGCAGTATTTT.

This chain uses TRBV5-1 with TRBJ2-7; D is unclear. Germline V CDR1 and CDR2: SGHRS, YFSETQ. This CDR3 spans 14 amino acids. Trimming shortened V by 4 bases and J by 4 bases, and 15 bases separated the two germline ends. CDR3 protein: CASSPMPPSYEQYF. The CDR3 DNA is TGCGCCAGCAGCCCGATGCCACCATCGTACGAGCAGTACTTC.

The CDR3 loop is CASSEGTSFYGYTF. Here the CDR3 DNA reads TGTGCCAGCAGTGAAGGGACCTCATTCTATGGCTACACCTTC. V and J are TRBV5-4 and TRBJ1-2; maybe TRBD1 (5 bases). Germline V gene sequence: CDR1 SGHNT, CDR2 YYREEE (reference sequence). Trimming shortened V by 5 bases and J by 4 bases, and 15 bases separated the two germline ends. There are 14 residues in the CDR3.

The rearrangement uses TRBV5-4 and TRBJ2-1; the match to TRBD2 covers 12 bases. Looked up from germline, CDR1 is SGHNT and CDR2 is YYREEE (reference sequence). The CDR3 has 15 residues. V was clipped by 3 bases and J by 8 bases; unmatched bases: 6. The CDR3 protein is CASSSTSGGFYEQFF. DNA of the CDR3: TGTGCCAGCAGCTCGACTAGCGGGGGTTTCTATGAGCAGTTCTTC.

This chain joins TRBV6-1 and TRBJ1-6; 8 bases fit TRBD1. The CDR3 runs to 15 residues. Germline lookup yields CDR1 MNHNS and CDR2 SASEGT. V lost 2 bases to trimming and J lost 7 bases; unmatched junction nucleotides: 4. CDR3 sequence reads: CASSELDRDNSPLHF. CDR3 sequence (DNA): TGTGCCAGCAGTGAACTGGACAGGGACAATTCACCCCTCCACTTT.

This CDR3 is CASSLARDYGYTF. The CDR3 bases are TGTGCCAGCAGTCTGGCGCGTGACTATGGCTACACCTTC. The J gene is TRBJ1-2, the V gene TRBV27; D ambiguous. The germline V and J ends were trimmed by 5 bases and 3 bases, with 10 bases remaining between them. The CDR3 contains 13 residues. CDR1 is MNHEY, CDR2 SMNVEV, per germline (reference sequence).

The chain employs TRBV19 and TRBJ1-5; 12 bases align to TRBD1. V lost 7 bases, J lost 6 bases, and 7 bases stayed unmatched. The germline V gene has CDR1 LNHDA and CDR2 SQIVND (reference sequence). The CDR3 loop spans 15 amino acids. The CDR3 nucleotides are TGTGCCAGTAAACCGGGACAGGGGGCGTCTCAGCCCCAGCATTTT. Protein product: CASKPGQGASQPQHF.

This clone has only one observation. The chain employs TRBV28 and TRBJ1-3; no clear D gene. Germline CDR1 is MDHEN and CDR2 is SYDVKM. Trimming left V 7 bases short and J 0 bases short, with 13 bases between. The length of the CDR3 is 15 residues. CDR3 nucleotide sequence: TGTGCCAGCACCTCCCTATGGCGCTCTGGAAACACCATATATTTT. Translating gives CASTSLWRSGNTIYF.

The chain uses TRBV9 and TRBJ1-2; D is undetermined. V lost 4 bases and J 5 bases, leaving 18 bases between the germline ends. Germline assignment: CDR1 SGDLS and CDR2 YYNGEE. This CDR3 comprises 15 residues. CDR3 loop: CASSPTLGSGYGYTF. CDR3 coding DNA: TGTGCCAGCAGCCCCACATTAGGCAGTGGATATGGCTACACCTTC.

CDR3 residues: CASSLDQSGSGSYNEQFF. The CDR3 DNA is TGTGCCAGCAGCTTAGATCAGTCGGGGTCTGGGTCCTACAATGAGCAGTTCTTC. This chain joins TRBV11-3 and TRBJ2-1, with D possibly matching TRBD2 (5 bases). The ends were cut back, 0 bases at V and 1 base at J, with 16 bases in the middle. The CDR3 covers 18 residues. CDR1 and CDR2 (germline): SGHNT, YENEEA.

The chain joins TRBV7-2 to TRBJ1-5; D may be TRBD1 (5 bases). The germline V gene has CDR1 SGHTA and CDR2 FQGNSA. V shed 5 bases and J shed 5 bases, with 10 bases lying between them. This CDR3 region has 13 residues. Written as DNA, the CDR3 is TGTGCCAGCAGCCCCAGGGTAGATCAGCCCCAGCATTTT. This encodes CASSPRVDQPQHF.

This chain connects TRBV19 to TRBJ2-5; perhaps TRBD1 as D (6 bases). Germline values: CDR1 LNHDA, CDR2 SQIVND (reference sequence). This CDR3 comprises 16 residues. Trimming removed 3 bases from V and 3 bases from J, with 17 bases in between. In DNA form, the CDR3 reads TGTGCCAGTAGTATTGGGCCTCACAGGGTGGAAGAGACCCAGTACTTC. Translating gives CASSIGPHRVEETQYF.

The chain uses TRBV5-1 and TRBJ1-5; weak D call: TRBD1 (5 bases). The germline V gene has CDR1 SGHRS and CDR2 YFSETQ. This CDR3 is 15 amino acids long. V was shortened by 4 bases and J by 6 bases, with 17 bases between the two germline ends. The CDR3 region has the DNA TGCGCCAGCAGCCCAGATCCGGGGGTGGCTCAGCCCCAGCATTTT. As protein: CASSPDPGVAQPQHF. Full variable domain (rest looked up from reference TRBV5-1 and TRBJ1-5): KAGVTQTPRYLIKTRGQQVTLSCSPISGHRSVSWYQQTPGQGLQFLFEYFSETQRNKGNFPGRFSGRQFSNSRSEMNVSTLELGDSALYLCASSPDPGVAQPQHFGDGTRLSIL.

V and J are TRBV28 and TRBJ1-5; D gene uncertain. Germline CDR1 reads MDHEN; CDR2 reads SYDVKM. The V gene lost 3 bases and the J gene lost 6 bases, with 18 bases spanning the gap. The CDR3 runs to 16 residues. CDR3 DNA sequence: TGTGCCAGCAGTTTTTCCTCGGGTCCGGAAGGTCAGCCCCAGCATTTT. It encodes CASSFSSGPEGQPQHF.

The CDR3 sequence is CASSPTSGFNNEQFF. DNA of the CDR3: TGTGCCAGCAGCCCGACTAGCGGGTTTAACAATGAGCAGTTCTTC. V gene TRBV7-2 combines with J gene TRBJ2-1, with 10 bases lining up with TRBD2. The trim removed 5 bases at V and 5 bases at J, leaving 6 bases unmatched. The CDR3 extends over 15 amino acids. Germline CDR1 and CDR2: SGHTA and FQGNSA.

The V and J genes are TRBV11-2 and TRBJ2-7; D is perhaps TRBD1 (6 bases). The CDR3 loop spans 13 amino acids. V was cut by 3 bases and J by 4 bases, with 10 bases left in between. Germline V gene data show CDR1 as SGHAT and CDR2 as FQNNGV. Here the CDR3 DNA reads TGTGCCAGCAGCTTGGGACAAACTTACGAGCAGTACTTC. It codes for CASSLGQTYEQYF. Combining the CDR3 with reference TRBV11-2 and TRBJ2-7 gives the whole variable domain EAGVAQSPRYKIIEKRQSVAFWCNPISGHATLYWYQQILGQGPKLLIQFQNNGVVDDSQLPKDRFSAERLKGVDSTLKIQPAKLEDSAVYLCASSLGQTYEQYFGPGTRLTVT.

This sequence joins TRBV29-1 and TRBJ2-2; D not certain. The ends were cut back, 3 bases at V and 3 bases at J, with 8 bases in the middle. The germline gives CDR1 SQVTM, CDR2 ANQGSEA. The CDR3 is 13 amino acids. The CDR3 loop reads CSVEARHTGELFF. The CDR3 coding sequence is TGCAGCGTTGAGGCTAGGCACACCGGGGAGCTGTTTTTT.

V usage is TRBV4-1 and J usage is TRBJ2-3; the D call may be TRBD1 or TRBD2 (5 bases each). This CDR3 region has 15 residues. With 1 base removed from V and 4 bases from J, the gap between germline ends came to 12 bases. Per germline, CDR1 MGHRA and CDR2 YSYEKL. The CDR3 here is CASSQARGVPDTQYF. CDR3 nucleotides: TGCGCCAGCAGCCAAGCAAGGGGAGTTCCAGATACGCAGTATTTT.

The J gene is TRBJ2-5, the V gene TRBV19; D gene ambiguous. This CDR3 region has 13 residues. V lost 7 bases to trimming and J lost 0 bases, with 9 bases between them. The germline V gene has CDR1 LNHDA and CDR2 SQIVND (reference sequence). The CDR3 DNA follows: TGTGCCAGTACCCCCCGGAACCAAGAGACCCAGTACTTC. This sequence encodes CASTPRNQETQYF. Full variable domain (outside the CDR3, taken from reference TRBV19 and TRBJ2-5): DGGITQSPKYLFRKEGQNVTLSCEQNLNHDAMYWYRQDPGQGLRLIYYSQIVNDFQKGDIAEGYSVSREKKESFPLTVTSAQKNPTAFYLCASTPRNQETQYFGPGTRLLVL.

The chain has TRBV6-1 and TRBJ1-5; D is ambiguous. Germline CDR1 MNHNS, CDR2 SASEGT. Trimming took off 3 bases at V and 7 bases at J, with 13 bases between the two ends. This CDR3 has 14 amino acids. CDR3 sequence reads: CASSDARYGQPQHF. The CDR3 DNA is TGTGCCAGCAGTGACGCCCGCTACGGCCAGCCCCAGCATTTT.

The chain uses TRBV7-9 and TRBJ1-2; no firm D call. CDR3 length: 16 residues. The ends were cut back, 5 bases at V and 8 bases at J, with 24 bases in the middle. From germline, CDR1 is SEHNR and CDR2 FQNEAQ (reference sequence). The CDR3 loop is CASSKPPEQGPKGYTF. The CDR3 DNA reads TGTGCCAGCAGCAAACCACCGGAACAAGGCCCCAAGGGCTACACCTTC.